This T cell receptor beta chain was documented in a study of Ad26.COV2.S vaccination and SARS-CoV-2 variants (dated by TCRdb to about 2021). For context, the study as a whole: Vaccine-arm donors came from COV1001, a multicentre, randomized, double-blind, placebo-controlled phase I-IIa trial of Ad26.COV2.S in healthy adults. Dosing of Ad26.COV2.S was intramuscular, at either 5x10^10 or 1x10^11 viral particles, delivered as one shot or as two shots spaced 56 days apart. Sequencing of the TCRbeta repertoire served to evaluate the specificity and breadth of SARS-CoV-2-reactive T cell receptors following Ad26.COV2.S vaccination. A total of roughly 32 samples were included in the TCR-sequenced set, comprising roughly 19 Ad26.COV2.S vaccine recipients, 5 placebo recipients and 8 SARS-CoV-2 convalescent individuals. Participants in the trial were split at random into five groups of five each, receiving low-dose or high-dose Ad26.COV2.S once or twice, or else placebo on both occasions. Throughout the experiments and outcome assessment, investigators stayed blinded to trial group allocation. Study-wide findings and limitations: The authors noted that the TCR breadth and depth analyses may have underestimated total T cell responses. Vaccine and placebo recipients had comparable non-spike TCR breadth, which fits with the vaccine containing only spike. Compared with placebo recipients, Ad26.COV2.S recipients showed higher spike-specific TCR breadth (P = 0.0014). Substantial breadth of spike-specific CD8+ and CD4+ T cell responses was reported after vaccination. Comparing responses between vaccine doses or regimens was not something the study was powered to do.

V is shortened by 0 bases, J by 2 bases, and the region joining them spans 8 bases. Reading from cysteine to phenylalanine, the CDR3 counts 14 amino acids. Solely the CDR3 DNA is kept, with 42 bases framed from the first base. According to the germline V gene, CDR1 reads SGHDT and CDR2 reads YYEEEE. The immunoSEQ Assay was the method used to sequence TCRbeta CDR3 regions. After extraction, genomic DNA underwent amplification by bias-controlled multiplex PCR, followed by high-throughput sequencing. The paper's data handling went like this. To quantify the absolute abundance of every unique TCRbeta CDR3 region, sequences were collapsed and filtered. Usable DNA was measured by amplifying reference genes present in all nucleated cells, and TCRbeta template counts were normalized to that usable DNA to estimate T cell fraction. Repertoire TCRs were annotated as SARS-CoV-2-specific when V gene, CDR3 amino acid sequence and J gene were exactly matched to a known reactive TCR set. MIRA supplied the reference SARS-CoV-2 TCR set, which was filtered for enrichment in COVID-19-positive ImmuneCODE repertoires so that public or cross-reactive TCRs were removed. Using the MIRA antigens, annotated TCRs were further analysed by specific ORF or by position within an ORF. Depth was the summed frequency of annotated unique rearrangements, while breadth was defined as annotated unique rearrangements over total unique productive rearrangements. Group comparisons of TCR breadth used two-sided Wilcoxon rank-sum tests. Drawn from immuneACCESS, this table holds only the in-frame rearrangements with V and J called that TCRdb kept. Clones are partly lost; checked studies trace under half to an unresolved V gene and leave the rest unexplained. For V, J and clone size, that table is used; D and trimming come from the DNA. This sample comprises 250,000 or so clones, approximately 88% of them detected only once. The ten largest clones take up nearly 3% of the sample.

Points on this clone: The clone's antigen remains unknown. No much larger clonotype is one base removed from it; base qualities were not supplied.

The treatment or condition label, read with the paper, signifies: roughly 19 received Ad26.COV2.S at low or high dose, single or two shots; 5 received placebo; per-sample allocation not given. For vaccine and placebo recipients, repertoires were sequenced using samples collected on day 63 after the first injection. Cohort 1b enrolled 25 adults aged 18-55 years at a single site in Boston, USA, between 29 July and 7 August 2020. Ad26.COV2.S consisted of a replication-incompetent adenovirus type 26 vector by which a prefusion-stabilized SARS-CoV-2 spike protein from the original Wuhan strain was expressed.

The material sequenced was peripheral blood, taken in a trial of Ad26.COV2.S vaccine versus placebo. The clonotype comes from a person aged 18-65 years who received the Ad26.COV2.S COVID-19 vaccine or a placebo. The V and J segments used are TRBV5-6 and TRBJ1-2; the D gene is unclear. The DNA sequence is TGTGCCAGCAGCTTGGGTGCGGCCAACTATGGCTACACCTTC. Its coded protein is CASSLGAANYGYTF.